These T cell receptor beta chains were read from a single sample in a study of T-cell memory formation after mild COVID-19. TCRdb reanalysed the 5' RACE reads using MiXCR and keeps one entry per CDR3 protein. Seen here are some 190,000 distinct CDR3 sequences, 15% to 20% observed once, and the top ten hold roughly 2.3%. Sequencing input: PBMCs or a T cell subset sorted from them (not recorded which). The source is an adult woman who had mild COVID-19 (a few samples of this study predate the infection). Cell type and time point are not known. CDR3s include the opening cysteine and the closing phenylalanine or tryptophan. Each record gives: D gene, J gene, V gene, clone size, CDR3 DNA, CDR3 protein. D genes are given only for firm matches. Clone size, where shown, is once, few, many, or a class for clones that have expanded.

d_call: .; j_call: TRBJ1-6; v_call: TRBV2; clone_size: .; cdr3_nt: TGTGCCAGCAGTGAGGACGGTAATGTCGTTTCACCCCTCCACTTT; cdr3_aa: CASSEDGNVVSPLHF
d_call: .; j_call: TRBJ1-2; v_call: TRBV29-1; clone_size: .; cdr3_nt: TGCAGCGTTGGGGCCTACACCTTC; cdr3_aa: CSVGAYTF
d_call: .; j_call: TRBJ1-5; v_call: TRBV7-9; clone_size: .; cdr3_nt: TGTGCCAGCAGCTTTACTCAGGGACAGCCCCAGCATTTT; cdr3_aa: CASSFTQGQPQHF
d_call: TRBD1; j_call: TRBJ2-5; v_call: TRBV4-1; clone_size: many; cdr3_nt: TGCGCCAGCAGCCAAGACCGTTTCGGACAGGGGACCCAAGAGACCCAGTACTTC; cdr3_aa: CASSQDRFGQGTQETQYF
d_call: TRBD1; j_call: TRBJ2-6; v_call: TRBV6-5; clone_size: few; cdr3_nt: TGTGCCAGCAGTCCTCGAGGGACAGGGCGCTCTGGGGCCAACGTCCTGACTTTC; cdr3_aa: CASSPRGTGRSGANVLTF
d_call: TRBD1; j_call: TRBJ1-2; v_call: TRBV19; clone_size: .; cdr3_nt: TGTGCCAGTAGTACCCCGGGACAGGTCTATGGCTACACCTTC; cdr3_aa: CASSTPGQVYGYTF
d_call: .; j_call: TRBJ2-3; v_call: TRBV7-7; clone_size: .; cdr3_nt: TGTGCTAGCAGCACCGGGCCGAGCCCTAGCACAGATACGCAGTATTTT; cdr3_aa: CASSTGPSPSTDTQYF
d_call: .; j_call: TRBJ2-2; v_call: TRBV5-6; clone_size: .; cdr3_nt: TGTGCCAGCAGCTTGTGGAGGGCCACCGGGGAGCTGTTTTTT; cdr3_aa: CASSLWRATGELFF
d_call: .; j_call: TRBJ2-1; v_call: TRBV4-1; clone_size: .; cdr3_nt: TGCGCCAGCAGCCAAGGTCACCCTAATGAGCAGTTCTTC; cdr3_aa: CASSQGHPNEQFF
d_call: TRBD2; j_call: TRBJ2-1; v_call: TRBV7-2; clone_size: few; cdr3_nt: TGTGCCAGCAGCTTAGCACTAGCGGGATACAATGAGCAGTTCTTC; cdr3_aa: CASSLALAGYNEQFF
d_call: TRBD1; j_call: TRBJ1-4; v_call: TRBV7-2; clone_size: .; cdr3_nt: TGTGCCAGCGGATGGACAGGGGGTGAAAAACTGTTTTTT; cdr3_aa: CASGWTGGEKLFF
d_call: TRBD1; j_call: TRBJ2-7; v_call: TRBV20-1; clone_size: .; cdr3_nt: TGCAGTGCTAGAGATCGGCGGACAGGACCCTACGAGCAGTACTTC; cdr3_aa: CSARDRRTGPYEQYF
d_call: .; j_call: TRBJ2-5; v_call: TRBV9; clone_size: few; cdr3_nt: TGTGCCAGCAGCGTAGGGCTAGCGCAAGAGACCCAGTACTTC; cdr3_aa: CASSVGLAQETQYF
d_call: .; j_call: TRBJ2-7; v_call: TRBV10-3; clone_size: few; cdr3_nt: TGTGCCATCAGTCCTCAGGGTGACGAGCAGTACTTC; cdr3_aa: CAISPQGDEQYF
d_call: TRBD2; j_call: TRBJ2-7; v_call: TRBV20-1; clone_size: many; cdr3_nt: TGCAGTGCCGGGACTAGCGGGGCCTACGAGCAGTACTTC; cdr3_aa: CSAGTSGAYEQYF
d_call: .; j_call: TRBJ2-2; v_call: TRBV29-1; clone_size: .; cdr3_nt: TGCAGCGTCGCGTCCACAAACACCGGGGAGCTGTTTTTT; cdr3_aa: CSVASTNTGELFF
d_call: TRBD2; j_call: TRBJ2-3; v_call: TRBV20-1; clone_size: few; cdr3_nt: TGCAGTGCCCGAACGACTAGCGGGTCTCTCCCTAGCTTGGATACGCAGTATTTT; cdr3_aa: CSARTTSGSLPSLDTQYF
d_call: .; j_call: TRBJ2-7; v_call: TRBV29-1; clone_size: few; cdr3_nt: TGCAGCGTTGAGGGTAACAGAGCCTACGAGCAGTACTTC; cdr3_aa: CSVEGNRAYEQYF
d_call: .; j_call: TRBJ2-7; v_call: TRBV2; clone_size: .; cdr3_nt: TGTGCCAGCACAGGACTCCTTGGGGACGAGCAGTACTTC; cdr3_aa: CASTGLLGDEQYF
d_call: TRBD1; j_call: TRBJ2-1; v_call: TRBV20-1; clone_size: .; cdr3_nt: TGCAGTGCTAGGACCAGGGGGTGGAATGAGCAGTTCTTC; cdr3_aa: CSARTRGWNEQFF
d_call: .; j_call: TRBJ2-7; v_call: TRBV4-2; clone_size: .; cdr3_nt: TGTGCCAGCAGCCAAGAAGTTACGGTAACTAGCGAGCAGTACTTC; cdr3_aa: CASSQEVTVTSEQYF
d_call: TRBD1; j_call: TRBJ1-1; v_call: TRBV5-6; clone_size: .; cdr3_nt: TGTGCCAGCAGCCGTGGGACAGGGTGTGAAGCTTTCTTT; cdr3_aa: CASSRGTGCEAFF
d_call: .; j_call: TRBJ2-1; v_call: TRBV5-6; clone_size: few; cdr3_nt: TGTGCCAGCAGCTTGTCGGGGCTCAATGAGCAGTTCTTC; cdr3_aa: CASSLSGLNEQFF
d_call: TRBD1; j_call: TRBJ2-7; v_call: TRBV3-1; clone_size: few; cdr3_nt: TGTGCCAGCAGCCACTCCGGGACAGGGGGTGTCGAGCAGTACTTC; cdr3_aa: CASSHSGTGGVEQYF
d_call: .; j_call: TRBJ2-2; v_call: TRBV3-1; clone_size: .; cdr3_nt: TGTGCCAGCAGCAAGGGCACCGGGGAGCTGTTTTTT; cdr3_aa: CASSKGTGELFF
d_call: TRBD1; j_call: TRBJ2-7; v_call: TRBV5-5; clone_size: few; cdr3_nt: TGTGCCAGCAGCTTGGATCGGGACAGGAACTTCTACGAGCAGTACTTC; cdr3_aa: CASSLDRDRNFYEQYF
d_call: TRBD1; j_call: TRBJ2-7; v_call: TRBV7-8; clone_size: few; cdr3_nt: TGTGCCAGCAGCACACAACAGGGGGCCAGTTACGAGCAGTACTTC; cdr3_aa: CASSTQQGASYEQYF
d_call: .; j_call: TRBJ2-7; v_call: TRBV9; clone_size: few; cdr3_nt: TGTGCCAGCAGCGCGACCGGCCTAGGGGTTTACGAGCAGTACTTC; cdr3_aa: CASSATGLGVYEQYF
d_call: .; j_call: TRBJ2-3; v_call: TRBV6-1; clone_size: few; cdr3_nt: TGTGCCAGCAGTCACCTCTCAGATACGCAGTATTTT; cdr3_aa: CASSHLSDTQYF
d_call: .; j_call: TRBJ2-1; v_call: TRBV12-3/TRBV12-4; clone_size: .; cdr3_nt: TGTGCCAGCAGTTTAACAGGAGCGGCGGGAAATGAGCAGTTCTTC; cdr3_aa: CASSLTGAAGNEQFF
d_call: TRBD1; j_call: TRBJ2-1; v_call: TRBV29-1; clone_size: few; cdr3_nt: TGCAGCGTTGCAAACCGACAGGGACGGAATGAGCAGTTCTTC; cdr3_aa: CSVANRQGRNEQFF
d_call: TRBD2; j_call: TRBJ2-1; v_call: TRBV12-3/TRBV12-4; clone_size: .; cdr3_nt: TGTGCCAGCAGTCTCATAGGCGGGAGCTCCTACAATGAGCAGTTCTTC; cdr3_aa: CASSLIGGSSYNEQFF
d_call: TRBD2; j_call: TRBJ2-5; v_call: TRBV4-2; clone_size: few; cdr3_nt: TGTGCCAGCAGCCCCGGGACTAGCGGACAAGAGACCCAGTACTTC; cdr3_aa: CASSPGTSGQETQYF
d_call: .; j_call: TRBJ1-1; v_call: TRBV19; clone_size: .; cdr3_nt: TGTGCCAGTAGTATAGACAGGGGCCGCCGTGAAGCTTTCTTT; cdr3_aa: CASSIDRGRREAFF
d_call: TRBD2; j_call: TRBJ2-1; v_call: TRBV20-1; clone_size: .; cdr3_nt: TGCAGTGCCCCGGGGAGCGGGAGGTCCTACAATGAGCAGTTCTTC; cdr3_aa: CSAPGSGRSYNEQFF
d_call: TRBD1; j_call: TRBJ1-2; v_call: TRBV29-1; clone_size: .; cdr3_nt: TGCAGCGTTGAGCGACAGGGAGATGGCTACACCTTC; cdr3_aa: CSVERQGDGYTF
d_call: TRBD1; j_call: TRBJ2-1; v_call: TRBV7-9; clone_size: few; cdr3_nt: TGTGCCAGCAGCTTAAGACAGGGCAAGTACAATGAGCAGTTCTTC; cdr3_aa: CASSLRQGKYNEQFF
d_call: .; j_call: TRBJ2-7; v_call: TRBV19; clone_size: .; cdr3_nt: TGTGCCAGTAGTCGAACAGGATCCACCTACGAGCAGTACTTC; cdr3_aa: CASSRTGSTYEQYF
d_call: TRBD1; j_call: TRBJ1-1; v_call: TRBV3-1; clone_size: .; cdr3_nt: TGTGCCAGCAGCCAACGCGACAGGGACACTGAAGCTTTCTTT; cdr3_aa: CASSQRDRDTEAFF
d_call: TRBD1; j_call: TRBJ2-5; v_call: TRBV7-8; clone_size: .; cdr3_nt: TGTGCCAGCAGCGTGAGACAGGGGGTGACACAAGAGACCCAGTACTTC; cdr3_aa: CASSVRQGVTQETQYF
d_call: TRBD2; j_call: TRBJ2-5; v_call: TRBV5-1; clone_size: few; cdr3_nt: TGCGCCAGCAGCCTGGGACTAGTTCAAGAGACCCAGTACTTC; cdr3_aa: CASSLGLVQETQYF
d_call: TRBD1; j_call: TRBJ2-2; v_call: TRBV7-3; clone_size: .; cdr3_nt: TGTGCCAGCAGCTTAATGGGACAGGCAAACACCGGGGAGCTGTTTTTT; cdr3_aa: CASSLMGQANTGELFF
d_call: TRBD1; j_call: TRBJ2-5; v_call: TRBV18; clone_size: .; cdr3_nt: TGTGCCAGCTCACCACCGACAGGGGCGTCAGAGACCCAGTACTTC; cdr3_aa: CASSPPTGASETQYF
d_call: TRBD1; j_call: TRBJ2-2; v_call: TRBV7-6; clone_size: .; cdr3_nt: TGTGCCAGCAGCTACAGGGGCACAGGGGAGCTGTTTTTT; cdr3_aa: CASSYRGTGELFF
d_call: .; j_call: TRBJ1-4; v_call: TRBV7-2; clone_size: few; cdr3_nt: TGTGCCAGCAGCTTAGGGCAGCAAGAAAAACTGTTTTTT; cdr3_aa: CASSLGQQEKLFF
d_call: TRBD1; j_call: TRBJ1-2; v_call: TRBV30; clone_size: many; cdr3_nt: TGTGCCTGGTCCACAGGGGCGAGAGGCTACACCTTC; cdr3_aa: CAWSTGARGYTF
d_call: TRBD2; j_call: TRBJ2-3; v_call: TRBV24-1; clone_size: few; cdr3_nt: TGTGCCACCAGTGATCCACTAGCGGGACGAATGGATACGCAGTATTTT; cdr3_aa: CATSDPLAGRMDTQYF
d_call: .; j_call: TRBJ2-5; v_call: TRBV12-3/TRBV12-4; clone_size: few; cdr3_nt: TGTGCCAGCAGGTGGAGGGGGCGAGAGACCCAGTACTTC; cdr3_aa: CASRWRGRETQYF
d_call: TRBD2; j_call: TRBJ2-1; v_call: TRBV6-5; clone_size: .; cdr3_nt: TGTGCCAGCAGTTACTCGACGGGAGGGTGGGTAAATGAGCAGTTCTTC; cdr3_aa: CASSYSTGGWVNEQFF
d_call: .; j_call: TRBJ2-7; v_call: TRBV12-3/TRBV12-4; clone_size: many; cdr3_nt: TGTGCCAGCAGTTTAACGTACGAGCAGTACTTC; cdr3_aa: CASSLTYEQYF
d_call: .; j_call: TRBJ1-6; v_call: TRBV2; clone_size: .; cdr3_nt: TGTGCCAGCACTAGCAGGGAGATTAATTCACCCCTCCACTTT; cdr3_aa: CASTSREINSPLHF
d_call: .; j_call: TRBJ2-3; v_call: TRBV7-9; clone_size: medium-sized; cdr3_nt: TGTGCCAGCAGCCCTAGGACAGCTGCCGGGCGGACTACCCCAGATACGCAGTATTTT; cdr3_aa: CASSPRTAAGRTTPDTQYF